The 3 T cell receptor beta chains given below trace back to one sample, sequenced in a study of blood T cell repertoires in COVID-19 (dated by TCRdb to 2019 to 2021). To prepare the library, the immunoSEQ multiplex PCR assay was applied. TCRdb stores this immuneACCESS table with in-frame sequences only. Part of the clones is absent; in the studies checked, under half of the shortfall reflects unresolved V genes, and no reason is known for the rest. Counted in this sample were 200,000 or so clones; about 85% of them appeared once. The top ten constitute roughly 2.6% of the sample. What was sequenced was peripheral blood. The receptors were gathered from a man in his fifties who had recovered from COVID-19.

The rearrangement uses TRBV24-1 and TRBJ1-1; 8 bases map to TRBD1. This CDR3 is built from 11 residues. V lost 8 bases, J lost 8 bases, and 3 bases stayed unmatched. Germline CDR1 and CDR2: KGHDR and SFDVKD. This chain's CDR3 is CATMRQGEAFF. Here the CDR3 DNA reads TGTGCCACCATGAGACAGGGGGAAGCTTTCTTT.

The chain employs TRBV6-6 and TRBJ2-5; TRBD1 matches 8 bases. From germline, CDR1 is MNHNY and CDR2 SVGAGI (reference sequence). J gave up 4 bases and V 6 bases, and 4 bases lay outside the gene matches. The CDR3 has 13 residues. CDR3: CASSLTGVETQYF. The DNA of the CDR3 is TGTGCCAGCAGCCTGACAGGGGTAGAGACCCAGTACTTC.

This chain uses TRBV27 with TRBJ2-6; a weak D match, TRBD1 (5 bases). V lost 3 bases and J lost 2, with 8 bases in between. The CDR3 length is 15 residues. CDR1 is MNHEY and CDR2 is SMNVEV in the germline V gene (reference sequence). CDR3 in DNA: TGTGCCAGCAGTTTTTGGGGCGCTGGGGCCAACGTCCTGACTTTC. Its protein product is CASSFWGAGANVLTF.